This TCR beta chain was found in a study of blood T cell repertoires in COVID-19. Assay: immunoSEQ multiplex PCR; the TCRdb copy retains only in-frame clones and omits some. The sample has fewer than 300,000 clones, 65% to 90% seen once; the top ten hold about 16%. The material sequenced was PBMCs or T cells enriched from blood (not recorded which). This TCR came from a young man who had recovered from COVID-19.

CDR3 coding DNA: TGTGCCAGCAGTTTAAGAGGCACCGGGGAGCTGTTTTTT. Its translation is CASSLRGTGELFF. V usage is TRBV27 and J usage is TRBJ2-2, with D uncertain. The CDR3 sequence is 13 residues long. Germline V lookup: CDR1 MNHEY, CDR2 SMNVEV (reference sequence). V gave up 2 bases and J gave up 4 bases, with 5 bases separating them.